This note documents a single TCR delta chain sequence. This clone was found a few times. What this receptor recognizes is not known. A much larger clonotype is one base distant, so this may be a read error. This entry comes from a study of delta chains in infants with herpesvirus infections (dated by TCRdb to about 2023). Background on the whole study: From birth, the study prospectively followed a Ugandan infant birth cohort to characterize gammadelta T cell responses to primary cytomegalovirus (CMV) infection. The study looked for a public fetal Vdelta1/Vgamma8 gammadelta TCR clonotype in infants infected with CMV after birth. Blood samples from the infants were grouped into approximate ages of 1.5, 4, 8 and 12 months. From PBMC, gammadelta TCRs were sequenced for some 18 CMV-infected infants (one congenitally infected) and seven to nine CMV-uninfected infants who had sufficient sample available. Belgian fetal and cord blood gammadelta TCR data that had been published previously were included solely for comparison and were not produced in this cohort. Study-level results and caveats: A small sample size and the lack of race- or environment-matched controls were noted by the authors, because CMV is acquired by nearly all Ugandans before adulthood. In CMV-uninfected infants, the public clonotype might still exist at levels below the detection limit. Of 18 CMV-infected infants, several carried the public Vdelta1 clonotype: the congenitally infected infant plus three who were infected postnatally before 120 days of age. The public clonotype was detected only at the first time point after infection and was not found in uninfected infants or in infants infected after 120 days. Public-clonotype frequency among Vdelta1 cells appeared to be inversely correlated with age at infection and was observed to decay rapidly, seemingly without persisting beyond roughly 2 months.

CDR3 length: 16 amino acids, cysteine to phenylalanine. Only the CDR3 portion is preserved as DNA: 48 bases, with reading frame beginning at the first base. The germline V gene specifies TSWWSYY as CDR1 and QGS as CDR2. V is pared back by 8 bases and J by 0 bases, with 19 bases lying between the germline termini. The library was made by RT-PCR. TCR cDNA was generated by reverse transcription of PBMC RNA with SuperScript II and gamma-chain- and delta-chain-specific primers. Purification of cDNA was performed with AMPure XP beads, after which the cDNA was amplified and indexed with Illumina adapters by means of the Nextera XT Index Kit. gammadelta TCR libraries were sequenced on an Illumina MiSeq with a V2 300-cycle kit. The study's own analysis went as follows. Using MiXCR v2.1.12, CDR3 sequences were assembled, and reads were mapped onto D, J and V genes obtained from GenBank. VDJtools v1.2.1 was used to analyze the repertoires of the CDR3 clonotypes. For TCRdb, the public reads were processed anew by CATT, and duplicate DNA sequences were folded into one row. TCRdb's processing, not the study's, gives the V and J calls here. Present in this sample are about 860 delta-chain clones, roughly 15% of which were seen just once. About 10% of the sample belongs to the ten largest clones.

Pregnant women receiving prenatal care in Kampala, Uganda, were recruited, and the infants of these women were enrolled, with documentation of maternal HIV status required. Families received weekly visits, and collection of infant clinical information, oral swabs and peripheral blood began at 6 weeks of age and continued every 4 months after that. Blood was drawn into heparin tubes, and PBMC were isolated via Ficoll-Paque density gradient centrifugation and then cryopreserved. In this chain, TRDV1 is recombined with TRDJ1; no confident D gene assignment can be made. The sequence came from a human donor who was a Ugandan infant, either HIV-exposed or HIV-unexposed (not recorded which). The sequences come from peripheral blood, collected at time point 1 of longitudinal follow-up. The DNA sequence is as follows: TGTGCTCTTAGAAAAGGGAGGATGGAGTACACCGATAAACTCATCTTT. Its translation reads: CALRKGRMEYTDKLIF.